The 8 T cell receptor beta chains below all came from one sample that was sequenced in a study of shared clonotypes between healthy human individuals. TCRdb keeps only in-frame clones here, not all; method: immunoSEQ multiplex PCR. In the table there are about 1,500,000 clones, roughly 96% of which are singletons. Sequencing was performed on naive CD4+ T cells sorted from blood. Noted subset: CD45RA+ positively selected. The receptors shown here come from a man in his thirties or forties in good health.

The rearrangement uses TRBV12-2 and TRBJ1-4. TRBV12-2 is flagged as a pseudogene. The CDR3 contains 11 residues. CDR3 nucleotide sequence: TGTGTCAACCATGGTCCCGAAAAACTGTTTTTT. This encodes CVNHGPEKLFF.

With regard to this clone: Distinct nucleotide sequences in the sample also encode this CDR3. The chain links TRBV7-2 to TRBJ2-3; D uncertain. The germline gives CDR1 SGHTA, CDR2 FQGNSA. V lost 6 bases and J lost 6, with 7 bases in between. The CDR3 extends over 11 amino acids. CDR3 in amino acids: CASSPADTQYF. CDR3 sequence (DNA): TGTGCCAGCAGTCCCGCGGATACGCAGTATTTT.

In the case of this clone: At the DNA level, this CDR3 is encoded by other sequences in the same sample as well. CDR3 DNA: TGTGCCAGTCGGACAGGGAATCAGCCCCAGCATTTT. This codes for CASRTGNQPQHF. The chain carries TRBV28 and TRBJ1-5, with 8 bases matching TRBD1. CDR1 and CDR2 (germline): MDHEN, SYDVKM. The V segment lost 9 bases and the J segment 4 bases; nucleotides outside the gene matches: 2. This CDR3 contains 12 residues.

The chain combines TRBV4-2 with TRBJ2-1; weak D call: TRBD2 (6 bases). Germline V lookup: CDR1 LGHNA, CDR2 YNFKEQ. V was cut by 0 bases and J by 6 bases, with 12 bases left in between. The CDR3 runs to 15 residues. The CDR3 sequence is CASSQETRWGNEQFF. The CDR3 coding sequence is TGTGCCAGCAGCCAAGAGACTAGGTGGGGCAATGAGCAGTTCTTC.

This clone is a singleton in its sample. V usage is TRBV6-1 and J usage is TRBJ1-1; D unclear. V dropped 6 bases and J dropped 5 bases, with 13 bases sitting between them. Germline loops: CDR1 MNHNS, CDR2 SASEGT. CDR3 size: 13 residues. The chain's CDR3 is CASRGIGVTEAFF. The CDR3 bases are TGTGCCAGCAGGGGGATTGGGGTAACTGAAGCTTTCTTT.

The rearrangement uses TRBV15 and TRBJ2-7, with unresolved D. CDR3 length: 15 residues. Germline lookup yields CDR1 LNHNV and CDR2 YYDKDF (reference sequence). Deletions cut 1 base from V and 2 bases from J, with 12 bases between. CDR3 in DNA: TGTGCCACCAGCAGAGGATACGAGGTAACCTACGAGCAGTACTTC. This codes for CATSRGYEVTYEQYF.

V gene TRBV4-2 combines with J gene TRBJ2-3; 10 positions agree with TRBD2. The germline V gene has CDR1 LGHNA and CDR2 YNFKEQ. V shed 1 base and J 0 bases; nucleotides not matched to a gene: 16. The CDR3 has 21 amino acids. CDR3 DNA: TGTGCCAGCAGCCAAGCAGGCGGGGCTAGCGGGAGCGGAGGGAGCACAGATACGCAGTATTTT. The encoded protein is CASSQAGGASGSGGSTDTQYF.

The gene calls are TRBV4-1 and TRBJ1-1, with no clear D. The CDR3 sequence is 13 residues long. From germline, CDR1 is MGHRA and CDR2 YSYEKL. The germline V and J ends were trimmed by 1 base and 4 bases, with 7 bases remaining between them. CDR3 region: CASSQGFVTEAFF. The CDR3 DNA sequence: TGCGCCAGCAGCCAAGGGTTCGTCACTGAAGCTTTCTTT.